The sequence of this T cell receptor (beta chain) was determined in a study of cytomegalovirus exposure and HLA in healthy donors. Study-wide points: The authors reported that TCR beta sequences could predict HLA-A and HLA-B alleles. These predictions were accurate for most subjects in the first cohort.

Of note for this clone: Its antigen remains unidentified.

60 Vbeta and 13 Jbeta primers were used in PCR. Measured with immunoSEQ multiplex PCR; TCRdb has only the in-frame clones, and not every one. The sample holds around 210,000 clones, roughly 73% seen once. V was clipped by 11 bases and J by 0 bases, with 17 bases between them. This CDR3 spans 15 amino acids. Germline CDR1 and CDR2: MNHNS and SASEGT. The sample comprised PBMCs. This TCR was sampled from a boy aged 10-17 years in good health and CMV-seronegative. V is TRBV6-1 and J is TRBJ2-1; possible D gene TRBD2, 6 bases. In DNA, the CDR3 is TGTGCCTGTTCAGGGTTGCGGGACTCCTACAATGAGCAGTTCTTC. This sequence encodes CACSGLRDSYNEQFF.